This section outlines one T cell receptor (beta chain) sequence together with its context. Sequenced by immunoSEQ multiplex PCR; TCRdb stores in-frame clones only, minus some. The profile covers tens of thousands of clones, with roughly 91% appearing a single time and under 0.45% taken by the ten largest. The record originates from a study of technical replicates of blood from a handful of donors. Trimming left V 3 bases short and J 2 bases short, with 7 bases between. The germline V gene encodes CDR1 SGHTA and CDR2 FQGNSA. This CDR3 is built from 13 residues. The V call is TRBV7-2, the J call TRBJ1-2; unclear D gene. The sample was T cells isolated from PBMCs. The TCR originated in a human donor in good health. Some clones in this sample may be carry-over from other donors' samples. CDR3 bases: TGTGCCAGCAGCTTGGGAGAGAACTATGGCTACACCTTC. Protein sequence: CASSLGENYGYTF. The whole variable domain, remainder taken from reference TRBV7-2 and TRBJ1-2, is GAGVSQSPSNKVTEKGKDVELRCDPISGHTALYWYRQSLGQGLEFLIYFQGNSAPDKSGLPSDRFSAERTGGSVSTLTIQRTQQEDSAVYLCASSLGENYGYTFGSGTRLTVV.